This T cell receptor (beta chain) was profiled in a study of response to subunit inactivated influenza vaccine. Study-wide points: Every seasonal influenza vaccination brings in few new T cells, the authors suggested.

The CDR3 consists of 15 residues. Trimming took off 5 bases at V and 2 bases at J, with 15 bases between the two ends. This clonotype was detected a few times. No antigen is known for it. TCRdb redid the calling of the RT-PCR reads with MiXCR, one entry per CDR3 protein. The sample carries 630,000 or so distinct CDR3 sequences, roughly 14% recorded once. V is TRBV12-3 or TRBV12-4 and J is TRBJ1-2; D not certain. The receptor was derived from a man over 45 who received an inactivated influenza vaccine. Specimen: PBMCs from blood, collected 12 days after vaccination. DNA of the CDR3: TGTGCCAGCAGTCCACTGGGGTCTGGGAACTATGGCTACACCTTC. This encodes CASSPLGSGNYGYTF.